This T cell receptor (beta chain) was profiled in a study of shared clonotypes between healthy human individuals. Study overall: Each donor's CD4 naive and CD4 memory cells filled three plates apiece, CD8 naive two, and CD8 memory one.

Memory CD4+ cells were the fraction left after CD45RA+ naive selection. Every immunoSEQ plate was one replicate of a subset's evenly spread DNA. Libraries were prepared by immunoSEQ multiplex PCR; TCRdb keeps only in-frame clonotypes and omits some of them. The sample records approximately 2,300,000 clones, about nine tenths being singletons. Germline CDR1 reads KGHSH; CDR2 reads LQKENI. J was trimmed by 4 bases and V by 3 bases; bases with no gene match: 6. The CDR3 spans 17 residues. The receptor was isolated from a man between 18 and 35 years old in good health. Some clones in this sample may be carry-over from other donors' samples. Sequences were obtained from naive CD4+ T cells from PBMCs. The subset: CD45RA+ positively selected. J is TRBJ2-5 and V is TRBV18; 15 nucleotides line up with TRBD2. CDR3: CASSPGLAGGKGETQYF. The CDR3 DNA sequence: TGTGCCAGCTCACCGGGACTAGCGGGAGGAAAAGGAGAGACCCAGTACTTC.